Given below is one T cell receptor (beta chain) in context. Original data processing: The authors estimated nucleated cell counts from reference gene primer amplification. Sequencing was performed with immunoSEQ multiplex PCR; in TCRdb, only in-frame clones are kept and a portion is missing. V and J calls and clone size are copied from that table; D and trimming were computed from the DNA. The data show about 270,000 clones, with roughly 86% seen just once and 2% to 2.5% held by the top ten. This sample was included in a study of blood T cell repertoires in COVID-19. The CDR3 consists of 13 residues. Looked up from germline, CDR1 is MNHNY and CDR2 is SVGAGI (reference sequence). The V end lost 6 bases, the J end lost 1 base, and 9 bases lay between the germline ends.

The specimen was peripheral blood. V gene TRBV6-6 combines with J gene TRBJ1-1; D gene unclear. This TCR derives from a woman aged 50 to 65 with acute or convalescent COVID-19. This CDR3 reads CASRDYRNTEAFF. DNA for the CDR3: TGTGCCAGCAGGGACTATAGGAACACTGAAGCTTTCTTT.